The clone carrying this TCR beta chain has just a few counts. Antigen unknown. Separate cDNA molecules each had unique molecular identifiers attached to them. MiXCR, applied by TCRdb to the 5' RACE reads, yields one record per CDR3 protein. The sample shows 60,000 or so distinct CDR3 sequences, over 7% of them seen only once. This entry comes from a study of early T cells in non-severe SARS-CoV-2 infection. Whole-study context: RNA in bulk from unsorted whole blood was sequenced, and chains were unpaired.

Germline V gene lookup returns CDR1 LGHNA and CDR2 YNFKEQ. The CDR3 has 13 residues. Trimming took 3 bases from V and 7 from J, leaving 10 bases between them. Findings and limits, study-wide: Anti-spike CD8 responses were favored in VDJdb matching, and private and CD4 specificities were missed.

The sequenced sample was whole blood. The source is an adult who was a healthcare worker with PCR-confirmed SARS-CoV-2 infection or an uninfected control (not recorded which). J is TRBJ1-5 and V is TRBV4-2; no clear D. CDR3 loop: CASSQGSSQPQHF. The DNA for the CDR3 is TGTGCCAGCAGCCAGGGATCGAGCCAGCCCCAGCATTTT.